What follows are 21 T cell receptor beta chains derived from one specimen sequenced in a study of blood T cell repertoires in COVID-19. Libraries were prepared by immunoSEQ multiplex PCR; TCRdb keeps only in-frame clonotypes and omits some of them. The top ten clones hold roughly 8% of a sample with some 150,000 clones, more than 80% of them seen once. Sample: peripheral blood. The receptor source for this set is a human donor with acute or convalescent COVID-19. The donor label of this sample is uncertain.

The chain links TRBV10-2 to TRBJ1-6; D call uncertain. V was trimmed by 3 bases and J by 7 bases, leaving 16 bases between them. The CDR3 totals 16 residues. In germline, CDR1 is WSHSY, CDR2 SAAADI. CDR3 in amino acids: CASSEDPFPGNSPLHF. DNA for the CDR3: TGCGCCAGCAGTGAAGACCCTTTTCCGGGGAATTCACCCCTCCACTTT.

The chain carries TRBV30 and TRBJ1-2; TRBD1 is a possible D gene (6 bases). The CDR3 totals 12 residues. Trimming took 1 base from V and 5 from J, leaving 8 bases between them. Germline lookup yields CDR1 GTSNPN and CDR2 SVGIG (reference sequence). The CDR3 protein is CAWSAQGYGYTF. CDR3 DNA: TGTGCCTGGAGTGCACAGGGATATGGCTACACCTTC.

Here the CDR3 reads CASSIEGANTGELFF. DNA of the CDR3: TGTGCCAGTAGTATCGAAGGGGCGAACACCGGGGAGCTGTTTTTT. V and J are TRBV19 and TRBJ2-2; a weak D match, TRBD1 (5 bases). V gave up 3 bases and J gave up 0 bases, with 8 bases separating them. Germline CDR1 and CDR2: LNHDA and SQIVND (reference sequence). The CDR3 loop spans 15 amino acids.

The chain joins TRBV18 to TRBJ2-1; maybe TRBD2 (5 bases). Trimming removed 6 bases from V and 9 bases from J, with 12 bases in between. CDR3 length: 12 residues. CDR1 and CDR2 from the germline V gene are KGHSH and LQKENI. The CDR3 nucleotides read TGTGCCAGCTCCCTGCGTGAGGGTGAGCAGTTCTTC. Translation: CASSLREGEQFF.

CDR3 sequence (DNA): TGTGCCAGCAGCTTGGAAACAGGGAAATATGGCTACACCTTC. Translation: CASSLETGKYGYTF. The chain joins TRBV5-4 to TRBJ1-2; tentative D call: TRBD1 (6 bases). Germline assignment: CDR1 SGHNT and CDR2 YYREEE (reference sequence). Trimming pared 0 bases from V and 5 bases from J, leaving 11 bases between. The CDR3 contains 14 residues.

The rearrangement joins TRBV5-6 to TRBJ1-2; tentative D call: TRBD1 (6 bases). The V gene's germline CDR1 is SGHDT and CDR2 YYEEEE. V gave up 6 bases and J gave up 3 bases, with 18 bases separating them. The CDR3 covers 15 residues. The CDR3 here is CASKLQGEADYGYTF. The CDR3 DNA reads TGTGCCAGCAAATTACAGGGTGAGGCGGACTATGGCTACACCTTC.

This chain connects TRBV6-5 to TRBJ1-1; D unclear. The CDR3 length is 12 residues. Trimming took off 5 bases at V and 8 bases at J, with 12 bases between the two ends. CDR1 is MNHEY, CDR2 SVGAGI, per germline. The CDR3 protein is CASSTRTAEAFF. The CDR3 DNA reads TGTGCCAGCAGTACCCGGACTGCCGAAGCTTTCTTT.

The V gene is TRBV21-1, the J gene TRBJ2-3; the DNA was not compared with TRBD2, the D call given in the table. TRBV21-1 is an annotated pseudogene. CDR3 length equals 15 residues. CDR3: CASSGPSGGPDTQYF. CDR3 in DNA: TGTGCCAGCAGCGGGCCCAGCGGGGGACCAGATACGCAGTATTTT.

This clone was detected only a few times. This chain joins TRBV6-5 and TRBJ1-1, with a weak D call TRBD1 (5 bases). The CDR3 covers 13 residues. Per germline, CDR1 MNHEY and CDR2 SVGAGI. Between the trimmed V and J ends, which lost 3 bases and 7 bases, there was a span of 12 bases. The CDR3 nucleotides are TGTGCCAGCAGTTATAAAAAAGACAGTGAAGCTTTCTTT. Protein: CASSYKKDSEAFF.

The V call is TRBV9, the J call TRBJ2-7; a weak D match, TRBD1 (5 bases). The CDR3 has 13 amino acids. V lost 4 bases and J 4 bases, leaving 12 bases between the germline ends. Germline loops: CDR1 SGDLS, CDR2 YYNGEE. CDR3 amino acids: CASSLRPGYEQYF. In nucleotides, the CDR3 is TGTGCCAGCAGCCTTCGTCCAGGGTACGAGCAGTACTTC.

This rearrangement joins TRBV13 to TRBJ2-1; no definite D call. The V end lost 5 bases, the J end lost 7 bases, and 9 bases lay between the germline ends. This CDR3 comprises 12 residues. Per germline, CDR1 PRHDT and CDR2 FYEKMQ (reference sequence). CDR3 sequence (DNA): TGTGCCAGCAGCCTGTACTTGAATGAGCAGTTCTTC. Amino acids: CASSLYLNEQFF.

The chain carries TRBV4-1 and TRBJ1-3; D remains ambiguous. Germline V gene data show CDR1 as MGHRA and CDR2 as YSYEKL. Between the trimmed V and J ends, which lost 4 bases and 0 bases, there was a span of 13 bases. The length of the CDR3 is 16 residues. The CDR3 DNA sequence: TGCGCCAGCAGCCTTAGCCTATCGAGCTCTGGAAACACCATATATTTT. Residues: CASSLSLSSSGNTIYF.

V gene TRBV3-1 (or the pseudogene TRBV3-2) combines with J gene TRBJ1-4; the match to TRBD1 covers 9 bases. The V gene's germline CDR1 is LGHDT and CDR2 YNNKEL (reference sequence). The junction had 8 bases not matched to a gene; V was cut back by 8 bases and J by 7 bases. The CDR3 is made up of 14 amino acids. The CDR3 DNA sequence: TGTGCCAGCGGTAGACAGGGGGGGAGTGAAAAACTGTTTTTT. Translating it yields CASGRQGGSEKLFF.

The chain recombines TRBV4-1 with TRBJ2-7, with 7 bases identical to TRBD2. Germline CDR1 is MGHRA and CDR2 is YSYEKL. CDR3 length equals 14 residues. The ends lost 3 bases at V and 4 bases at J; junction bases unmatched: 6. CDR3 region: CASSQEPGGYEQYV. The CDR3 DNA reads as TGCGCCAGCAGCCAGGAACCCGGGGGGTACGAGCAGTACGTC.

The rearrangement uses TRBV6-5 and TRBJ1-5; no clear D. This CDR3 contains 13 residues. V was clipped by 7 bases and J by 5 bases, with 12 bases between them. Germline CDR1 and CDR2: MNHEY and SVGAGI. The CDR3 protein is CASTRLRDQPQHF. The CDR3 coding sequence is TGTGCCAGCACAAGACTTCGGGATCAGCCCCAGCATTTT.

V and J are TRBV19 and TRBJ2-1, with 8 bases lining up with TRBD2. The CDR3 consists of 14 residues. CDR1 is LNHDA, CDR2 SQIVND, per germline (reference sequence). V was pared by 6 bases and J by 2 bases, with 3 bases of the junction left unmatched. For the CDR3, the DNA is TGTGCCAGTAGGAACGGGGGGGCCTACAATGAGCAGTTCTTC. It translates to CASRNGGAYNEQFF.

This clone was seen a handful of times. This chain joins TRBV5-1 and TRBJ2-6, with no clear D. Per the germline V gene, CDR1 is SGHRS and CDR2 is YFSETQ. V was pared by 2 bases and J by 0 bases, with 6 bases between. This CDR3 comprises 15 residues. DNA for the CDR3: TGCGCCAGCAGCTTAGGAGACTCTGGGGCCAACGTCCTGACTTTC. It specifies CASSLGDSGANVLTF.

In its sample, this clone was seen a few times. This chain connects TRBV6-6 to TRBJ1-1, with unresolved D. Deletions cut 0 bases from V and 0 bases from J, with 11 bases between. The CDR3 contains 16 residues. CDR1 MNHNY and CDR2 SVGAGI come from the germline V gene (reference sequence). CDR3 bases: TGTGCCAGCAGTTACTCTCGGGGAGGGTTGAACACTGAAGCTTTCTTT. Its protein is CASSYSRGGLNTEAFF.

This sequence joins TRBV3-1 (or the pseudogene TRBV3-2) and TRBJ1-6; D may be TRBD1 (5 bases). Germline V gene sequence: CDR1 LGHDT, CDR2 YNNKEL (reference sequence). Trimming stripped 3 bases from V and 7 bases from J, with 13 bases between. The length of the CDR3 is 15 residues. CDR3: CASSQGEGGNSPLHF. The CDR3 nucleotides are TGTGCCAGCAGCCAGGGGGAGGGAGGGAATTCACCCCTCCACTTT.

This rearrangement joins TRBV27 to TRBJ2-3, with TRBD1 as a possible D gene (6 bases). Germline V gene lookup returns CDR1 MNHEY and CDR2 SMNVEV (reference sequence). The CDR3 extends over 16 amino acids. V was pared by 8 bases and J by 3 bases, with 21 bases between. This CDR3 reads CASALRNRVATDTQYF. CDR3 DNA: TGTGCCAGCGCACTAAGAAACAGGGTGGCGACAGATACGCAGTATTTT.

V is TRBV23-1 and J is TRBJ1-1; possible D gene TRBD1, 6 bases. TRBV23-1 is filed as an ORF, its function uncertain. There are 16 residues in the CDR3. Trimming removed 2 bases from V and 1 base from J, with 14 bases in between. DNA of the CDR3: TGCGCCAGCAGTCAAAACAGGGAAGGAGGGAACACTGAAGCTTTCTTT. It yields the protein CASSQNREGGNTEAFF.